This TCR beta chain was identified during a study of cytomegalovirus exposure and HLA in healthy donors. Study summary: Out of about 179 million T cells, an earlier analysis found 117 million unique TCR beta sequences in total. From donors who were HLA-typed, an early data release held 80 million to 85 million unique TCRs. Study-wide findings and caveats: With high specificity and sensitivity, the classifier reportedly diagnosed cytomegalovirus status. The authors assumed roughly uniform sequencing depth across donors for presence/absence analyses.

On this clone: Its antigen is currently unknown.

13 Jbeta primers and 60 Vbeta primers were used for the PCR. Clones were read by immunoSEQ multiplex PCR, and TCRdb kept only the in-frame ones, dropping some. The listing contains some 130,000 clones. The germline CDR1 and CDR2 sequences are SGHDN and FVKESK. V dropped 4 bases and J dropped 9; count of bases not matched to a gene: 4. This CDR3 spans 14 amino acids. Sequencing input: PBMCs. The sequence was obtained from a woman aged 40-49 years in good health and CMV-seronegative. The chain is built from TRBV14 and TRBJ2-1; 12 bases line up with TRBD2. CDR3 nucleotide sequence: TGTGCCAGCAGCCTAATACTAGCGGGGGGTGAGCAGTTCTTC. This translates into CASSLILAGGEQFF.